The clone carrying this T cell receptor beta chain was counted a single time. The data were produced by immunoSEQ multiplex PCR, yet TCRdb's version contains in-frame clones alone and is incomplete. The data contain about 110,000 clones, approximately 80% of them singletons. Trimming removed 2 bases at V and 0 bases at J, with 12 bases between. The CDR3 sequence is 16 residues long. CDR1 is SGHDT and CDR2 is YYEEEE in the germline V gene. The data are from a study of control samples from healthy donors and cancer patients. This clonotype was obtained from a man between 18 and 29 years old in good health. Sequencing input: blood. J is TRBJ1-3 and V is TRBV5-6; the D gene is possibly TRBD1 (6 bases). CDR3 sequence reads: CASSLLTGRSGNTIYF. In DNA form, the CDR3 reads TGTGCCAGCAGCTTACTAACAGGGCGCTCTGGAAACACCATATATTTT.